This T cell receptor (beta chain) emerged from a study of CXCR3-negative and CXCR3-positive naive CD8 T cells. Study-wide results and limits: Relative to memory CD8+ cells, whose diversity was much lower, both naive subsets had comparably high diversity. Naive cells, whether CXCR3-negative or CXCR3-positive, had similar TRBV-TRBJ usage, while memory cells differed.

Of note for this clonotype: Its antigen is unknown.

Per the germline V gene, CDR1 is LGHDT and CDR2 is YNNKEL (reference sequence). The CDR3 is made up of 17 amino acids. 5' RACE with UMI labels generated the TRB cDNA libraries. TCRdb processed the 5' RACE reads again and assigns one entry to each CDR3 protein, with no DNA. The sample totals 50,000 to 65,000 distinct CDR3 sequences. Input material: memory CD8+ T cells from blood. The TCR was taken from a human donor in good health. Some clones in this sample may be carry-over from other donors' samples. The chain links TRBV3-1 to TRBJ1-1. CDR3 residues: CASSQDEAGFGSTEAFF.